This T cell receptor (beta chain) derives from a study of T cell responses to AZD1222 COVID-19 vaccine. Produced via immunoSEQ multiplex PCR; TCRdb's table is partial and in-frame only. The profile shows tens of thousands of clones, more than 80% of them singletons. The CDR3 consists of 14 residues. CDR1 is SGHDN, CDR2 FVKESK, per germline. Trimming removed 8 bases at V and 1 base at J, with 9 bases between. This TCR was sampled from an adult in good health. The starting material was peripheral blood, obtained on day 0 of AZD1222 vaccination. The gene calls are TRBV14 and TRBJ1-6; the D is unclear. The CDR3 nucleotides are TGTGCCAGCCGGGATAATTCCTATAATTCACCCCTCCACTTT. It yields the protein CASRDNSYNSPLHF.